The 18 T cell receptor beta chains reported below all come from one sample, sequenced in a study of shared clonotypes between healthy human individuals. Assay used: immunoSEQ multiplex PCR; TCRdb lists only in-frame clones, some missing. Of over a million clones listed, 75% to 80% are singletons. The sample was memory CD4+ T cells from PBMCs. Regarding subset: CD45RA-negative fraction. Source of these receptors: a man younger than 35 in good health. Some clones in this sample may be carry-over from other donors' samples.

V gene TRBV27 combines with J gene TRBJ2-1, with 7 bases identical to TRBD2. J lost 7 bases, V lost 3 bases, and 12 bases had no gene match. CDR1 MNHEY and CDR2 SMNVEV come from the germline V gene (reference sequence). The CDR3 spans 16 residues. CDR3 amino acids: CASSLVLAGEGNEQFF. CDR3 nucleotide sequence: TGTGCCAGCAGTTTGGTCCTGGCGGGAGAGGGTAATGAGCAGTTCTTC.

The chain carries TRBV25-1 and TRBJ2-1; D may match TRBD1 or TRBD2 (6 bases each). V lost 1 base, J lost 9 bases, and 19 bases lay in between. CDR3 length: 16 residues. CDR1 is MGHDK and CDR2 is SYGVNS in the germline V gene. CDR3 DNA sequence: TGTGCCAGCAGTGAATTCGGAGGGGGACAAAAGGGTGAGCAGTTCTTC. Translated: CASSEFGGGQKGEQFF. The whole variable domain, remainder taken from reference TRBV25-1 and TRBJ2-1, is EADIYQTPRYLVIGTGKKITLECSQTMGHDKMYWYQQDPGMELHLIHYSYGVNSTEKGDLSSESTVSRIRTEHFPLTLESARPSHTSQYLCASSEFGGGQKGEQFFGPGTRLTVL.

This clone was detected once. V and J are TRBV29-1 and TRBJ1-2; D possibly corresponds to TRBD1 (5 bases). Germline lookup yields CDR1 SQVTM and CDR2 ANQGSEA. The germline V and J ends were trimmed by 5 bases and 8 bases, with 12 bases remaining between them. This CDR3 is 11 amino acids long. The CDR3 reads CSVYGGGGYTF. DNA for the CDR3: TGCAGCGTTTATGGGGGGGGAGGCTACACCTTC. Full variable domain (remainder filled in from reference TRBV29-1 and TRBJ1-2): SAVISQKPSRDICQRGTSLTIQCQVDSQVTMMFWYRQQPGQSLTLIATANQGSEATYESGFVIDKFPISRPNLTFSTLTVSNMSPEDSSIYLCSVYGGGGYTFGSGTRLTVV.

The chain links TRBV5-1 to TRBJ2-1, with D unresolved. Between the trimmed V and J ends, which lost 0 bases and 8 bases, there was a span of 3 bases. Germline-derived CDR1 and CDR2 are SGHRS and YFSETQ. The CDR3 consists of 11 residues. CDR3 DNA: TGCGCCAGCAGCTTGGTGGATGAGCAGTTCTTC. It codes for CASSLVDEQFF.

The chain employs TRBV30 and TRBJ2-6; perhaps TRBD2 as D (5 bases). Germline CDR1 GTSNPN, CDR2 SVGIG (reference sequence). This CDR3 region has 16 residues. Trimming took 5 bases from V and 0 from J, leaving 14 bases between them. The CDR3 coding sequence is TGTGCCTGGCAAATGGACTTTCGCTCTGGGGCCAACGTCCTGACTTTC. Its protein product is CAWQMDFRSGANVLTF.

The chain joins TRBV25-1 to TRBJ2-3; D gene ambiguous. This CDR3 comprises 15 residues. The V end lost 4 bases, the J end lost 2 bases, and 13 bases lay between the germline ends. Germline V gene lookup returns CDR1 MGHDK and CDR2 SYGVNS. The CDR3 loop is CASSVLASDTDTQYF. CDR3 coding DNA: TGTGCCAGCAGTGTATTAGCCTCAGACACAGATACGCAGTATTTT.

The sample holds many counts of this clone. The rearrangement uses TRBV5-1 and TRBJ2-1; 13 bases are a match to TRBD2. The V and J ends lost 3 bases and 3 bases, in that order; junction bases with no gene match: 9. Germline assignment: CDR1 SGHRS and CDR2 YFSETQ. The CDR3 runs to 18 residues. Here the CDR3 reads CASSYGLAGVGVYNEQFF. The CDR3 DNA is TGCGCCAGCAGCTACGGACTAGCGGGAGTGGGGGTCTACAATGAGCAGTTCTTC. The full variable domain, its missing parts supplied by reference TRBV5-1 and TRBJ2-1, is KAGVTQTPRYLIKTRGQQVTLSCSPISGHRSVSWYQQTPGQGLQFLFEYFSETQRNKGNFPGRFSGRQFSNSRSEMNVSTLELGDSALYLCASSYGLAGVGVYNEQFFGPGTRLTVL.

This chain uses TRBV28 with TRBJ2-7; D uncertain. V gave up 7 bases and J gave up 2 bases, with 12 bases separating them. The length of the CDR3 is 13 residues. Germline V lookup: CDR1 MDHEN, CDR2 SYDVKM. CDR3 protein: CASTPTVPYEQYF. The CDR3 coding sequence is TGTGCCAGCACTCCGACCGTGCCCTACGAGCAGTACTTC.

This chain joins TRBV6-1 and TRBJ1-1; D perhaps matches TRBD1 (5 bases). This CDR3 comprises 14 residues. Germline V gives CDR1 MNHNS, CDR2 SASEGT. The V gene lost 1 base and the J gene lost 4 bases, with 10 bases spanning the gap. The CDR3 nucleotides read TGTGCCAGCAGTGAAGGGTGGGGGGGCACTGAAGCTTTCTTT. Amino acids: CASSEGWGGTEAFF.

This rearrangement joins TRBV10-2 to TRBJ2-5, with 10 bases fitting TRBD2. The DNA end lines up better with TRBJ2-7; the J call may be wrong. The CDR3 extends over 19 amino acids. The V gene's germline CDR1 is WSHSY and CDR2 SAAADI. Here the CDR3 reads CASSDVLASGGRGSYEQYF. CDR3 in DNA: TGCGCCAGCAGTGATGTTCTGGCTAGCGGGGGAAGGGGCTCCTACGAGCAGTACTTC.

V usage is TRBV9 and J usage is TRBJ1-4; weak D call: TRBD1 (6 bases). The CDR3 loop spans 13 amino acids. Germline-derived CDR1 and CDR2 are SGDLS and YYNGEE. Deletions cut 4 bases from V and 4 bases from J, with 8 bases between. The CDR3 sequence: CASSRDNNEKLFF. CDR3 DNA sequence: TGTGCCAGCAGCCGGGACAATAATGAAAAACTGTTTTTT.

The V call is TRBV30, the J call TRBJ1-1; the D is unclear. The CDR3 length is 11 residues. The V gene's germline CDR1 is GTSNPN and CDR2 SVGIG (reference sequence). V was clipped by 0 bases and J by 8 bases, with 7 bases between them. Here the CDR3 reads CAWSVQREAFF. The CDR3 DNA follows: TGTGCCTGGAGTGTACAGAGAGAAGCTTTCTTT.

In this sample, this clone turned up once. The chain combines TRBV6-6 with TRBJ1-1; D possibly corresponds to TRBD1 (6 bases). The CDR3 consists of 15 residues. Germline loops: CDR1 MNHNY, CDR2 SVGAGI (reference sequence). Trimming left V 4 bases short and J 4 bases short, with 16 bases between. The CDR3 loop reads CASSSLQGTGTEAFF. The CDR3, as DNA: TGTGCCAGCAGTTCATTACAGGGCACAGGCACTGAAGCTTTCTTT.

For this clone: The sample holds other DNA sequences that translate to the same CDR3. V gene TRBV29-1 combines with J gene TRBJ2-1, with unresolved D. Germline CDR1 reads SQVTM; CDR2 reads ANQGSEA. The CDR3 contains 10 residues. The ends were cut back, 6 bases at V and 6 bases at J, with 6 bases in the middle. The CDR3 sequence is CSVGSNEQFF. CDR3 sequence (DNA): TGCAGCGTCGGATCCAATGAGCAGTTCTTC.

This rearrangement joins TRBV2 to TRBJ2-3; 8 positions match TRBD1. CDR1 is SNHLY and CDR2 is FYNNEI in the germline V gene. The V and J ends lost 7 bases and 3 bases, in that order; junction bases with no gene match: 6. The CDR3 is 14 residues long. This CDR3 is CASKDRGGTDTQYF. The DNA of the CDR3 is TGTGCCAGCAAAGACAGGGGCGGGACAGATACGCAGTATTTT.

The chain carries TRBV5-1 and TRBJ2-5, with D possibly matching TRBD1 (6 bases). V lost 0 bases and J lost 1, with 10 bases in between. The CDR3 runs to 15 residues. Germline values: CDR1 SGHRS, CDR2 YFSETQ. CDR3 residues: CASSLVGTIQETQYF. CDR3 bases: TGCGCCAGCAGCTTGGTTGGGACAATCCAAGAGACCCAGTACTTC.

This clone turned up a few times. The same CDR3 also results from other DNA sequences found in this sample. The chain links TRBV28 to TRBJ1-1; D remains ambiguous. Between the trimmed V and J ends, which lost 2 bases and 0 bases, there was a span of 7 bases. The germline V gene has CDR1 MDHEN and CDR2 SYDVKM. The CDR3 contains 14 residues. CDR3 sequence (DNA): TGTGCCAGCAGTTTACTGGGTATGAACACTGAAGCTTTCTTT. Its translation is CASSLLGMNTEAFF.

The sample holds one count of this clone. The chain combines TRBV5-1 with TRBJ1-1, with D perhaps matching TRBD1 (6 bases). V shed 1 base and J shed 5 bases, with 24 bases lying between them. The CDR3 covers 18 residues. The germline V gene encodes CDR1 SGHRS and CDR2 YFSETQ. CDR3 sequence: CASSLRSINSRGLTEAFF. DNA for the CDR3: TGCGCCAGCAGCTTGAGGTCGATTAATTCCAGGGGACTGACTGAAGCTTTCTTT. Looking up the rest from reference TRBV5-1 and TRBJ1-1 gives the full variable domain: KAGVTQTPRYLIKTRGQQVTLSCSPISGHRSVSWYQQTPGQGLQFLFEYFSETQRNKGNFPGRFSGRQFSNSRSEMNVSTLELGDSALYLCASSLRSINSRGLTEAFFGQGTRLTVV.